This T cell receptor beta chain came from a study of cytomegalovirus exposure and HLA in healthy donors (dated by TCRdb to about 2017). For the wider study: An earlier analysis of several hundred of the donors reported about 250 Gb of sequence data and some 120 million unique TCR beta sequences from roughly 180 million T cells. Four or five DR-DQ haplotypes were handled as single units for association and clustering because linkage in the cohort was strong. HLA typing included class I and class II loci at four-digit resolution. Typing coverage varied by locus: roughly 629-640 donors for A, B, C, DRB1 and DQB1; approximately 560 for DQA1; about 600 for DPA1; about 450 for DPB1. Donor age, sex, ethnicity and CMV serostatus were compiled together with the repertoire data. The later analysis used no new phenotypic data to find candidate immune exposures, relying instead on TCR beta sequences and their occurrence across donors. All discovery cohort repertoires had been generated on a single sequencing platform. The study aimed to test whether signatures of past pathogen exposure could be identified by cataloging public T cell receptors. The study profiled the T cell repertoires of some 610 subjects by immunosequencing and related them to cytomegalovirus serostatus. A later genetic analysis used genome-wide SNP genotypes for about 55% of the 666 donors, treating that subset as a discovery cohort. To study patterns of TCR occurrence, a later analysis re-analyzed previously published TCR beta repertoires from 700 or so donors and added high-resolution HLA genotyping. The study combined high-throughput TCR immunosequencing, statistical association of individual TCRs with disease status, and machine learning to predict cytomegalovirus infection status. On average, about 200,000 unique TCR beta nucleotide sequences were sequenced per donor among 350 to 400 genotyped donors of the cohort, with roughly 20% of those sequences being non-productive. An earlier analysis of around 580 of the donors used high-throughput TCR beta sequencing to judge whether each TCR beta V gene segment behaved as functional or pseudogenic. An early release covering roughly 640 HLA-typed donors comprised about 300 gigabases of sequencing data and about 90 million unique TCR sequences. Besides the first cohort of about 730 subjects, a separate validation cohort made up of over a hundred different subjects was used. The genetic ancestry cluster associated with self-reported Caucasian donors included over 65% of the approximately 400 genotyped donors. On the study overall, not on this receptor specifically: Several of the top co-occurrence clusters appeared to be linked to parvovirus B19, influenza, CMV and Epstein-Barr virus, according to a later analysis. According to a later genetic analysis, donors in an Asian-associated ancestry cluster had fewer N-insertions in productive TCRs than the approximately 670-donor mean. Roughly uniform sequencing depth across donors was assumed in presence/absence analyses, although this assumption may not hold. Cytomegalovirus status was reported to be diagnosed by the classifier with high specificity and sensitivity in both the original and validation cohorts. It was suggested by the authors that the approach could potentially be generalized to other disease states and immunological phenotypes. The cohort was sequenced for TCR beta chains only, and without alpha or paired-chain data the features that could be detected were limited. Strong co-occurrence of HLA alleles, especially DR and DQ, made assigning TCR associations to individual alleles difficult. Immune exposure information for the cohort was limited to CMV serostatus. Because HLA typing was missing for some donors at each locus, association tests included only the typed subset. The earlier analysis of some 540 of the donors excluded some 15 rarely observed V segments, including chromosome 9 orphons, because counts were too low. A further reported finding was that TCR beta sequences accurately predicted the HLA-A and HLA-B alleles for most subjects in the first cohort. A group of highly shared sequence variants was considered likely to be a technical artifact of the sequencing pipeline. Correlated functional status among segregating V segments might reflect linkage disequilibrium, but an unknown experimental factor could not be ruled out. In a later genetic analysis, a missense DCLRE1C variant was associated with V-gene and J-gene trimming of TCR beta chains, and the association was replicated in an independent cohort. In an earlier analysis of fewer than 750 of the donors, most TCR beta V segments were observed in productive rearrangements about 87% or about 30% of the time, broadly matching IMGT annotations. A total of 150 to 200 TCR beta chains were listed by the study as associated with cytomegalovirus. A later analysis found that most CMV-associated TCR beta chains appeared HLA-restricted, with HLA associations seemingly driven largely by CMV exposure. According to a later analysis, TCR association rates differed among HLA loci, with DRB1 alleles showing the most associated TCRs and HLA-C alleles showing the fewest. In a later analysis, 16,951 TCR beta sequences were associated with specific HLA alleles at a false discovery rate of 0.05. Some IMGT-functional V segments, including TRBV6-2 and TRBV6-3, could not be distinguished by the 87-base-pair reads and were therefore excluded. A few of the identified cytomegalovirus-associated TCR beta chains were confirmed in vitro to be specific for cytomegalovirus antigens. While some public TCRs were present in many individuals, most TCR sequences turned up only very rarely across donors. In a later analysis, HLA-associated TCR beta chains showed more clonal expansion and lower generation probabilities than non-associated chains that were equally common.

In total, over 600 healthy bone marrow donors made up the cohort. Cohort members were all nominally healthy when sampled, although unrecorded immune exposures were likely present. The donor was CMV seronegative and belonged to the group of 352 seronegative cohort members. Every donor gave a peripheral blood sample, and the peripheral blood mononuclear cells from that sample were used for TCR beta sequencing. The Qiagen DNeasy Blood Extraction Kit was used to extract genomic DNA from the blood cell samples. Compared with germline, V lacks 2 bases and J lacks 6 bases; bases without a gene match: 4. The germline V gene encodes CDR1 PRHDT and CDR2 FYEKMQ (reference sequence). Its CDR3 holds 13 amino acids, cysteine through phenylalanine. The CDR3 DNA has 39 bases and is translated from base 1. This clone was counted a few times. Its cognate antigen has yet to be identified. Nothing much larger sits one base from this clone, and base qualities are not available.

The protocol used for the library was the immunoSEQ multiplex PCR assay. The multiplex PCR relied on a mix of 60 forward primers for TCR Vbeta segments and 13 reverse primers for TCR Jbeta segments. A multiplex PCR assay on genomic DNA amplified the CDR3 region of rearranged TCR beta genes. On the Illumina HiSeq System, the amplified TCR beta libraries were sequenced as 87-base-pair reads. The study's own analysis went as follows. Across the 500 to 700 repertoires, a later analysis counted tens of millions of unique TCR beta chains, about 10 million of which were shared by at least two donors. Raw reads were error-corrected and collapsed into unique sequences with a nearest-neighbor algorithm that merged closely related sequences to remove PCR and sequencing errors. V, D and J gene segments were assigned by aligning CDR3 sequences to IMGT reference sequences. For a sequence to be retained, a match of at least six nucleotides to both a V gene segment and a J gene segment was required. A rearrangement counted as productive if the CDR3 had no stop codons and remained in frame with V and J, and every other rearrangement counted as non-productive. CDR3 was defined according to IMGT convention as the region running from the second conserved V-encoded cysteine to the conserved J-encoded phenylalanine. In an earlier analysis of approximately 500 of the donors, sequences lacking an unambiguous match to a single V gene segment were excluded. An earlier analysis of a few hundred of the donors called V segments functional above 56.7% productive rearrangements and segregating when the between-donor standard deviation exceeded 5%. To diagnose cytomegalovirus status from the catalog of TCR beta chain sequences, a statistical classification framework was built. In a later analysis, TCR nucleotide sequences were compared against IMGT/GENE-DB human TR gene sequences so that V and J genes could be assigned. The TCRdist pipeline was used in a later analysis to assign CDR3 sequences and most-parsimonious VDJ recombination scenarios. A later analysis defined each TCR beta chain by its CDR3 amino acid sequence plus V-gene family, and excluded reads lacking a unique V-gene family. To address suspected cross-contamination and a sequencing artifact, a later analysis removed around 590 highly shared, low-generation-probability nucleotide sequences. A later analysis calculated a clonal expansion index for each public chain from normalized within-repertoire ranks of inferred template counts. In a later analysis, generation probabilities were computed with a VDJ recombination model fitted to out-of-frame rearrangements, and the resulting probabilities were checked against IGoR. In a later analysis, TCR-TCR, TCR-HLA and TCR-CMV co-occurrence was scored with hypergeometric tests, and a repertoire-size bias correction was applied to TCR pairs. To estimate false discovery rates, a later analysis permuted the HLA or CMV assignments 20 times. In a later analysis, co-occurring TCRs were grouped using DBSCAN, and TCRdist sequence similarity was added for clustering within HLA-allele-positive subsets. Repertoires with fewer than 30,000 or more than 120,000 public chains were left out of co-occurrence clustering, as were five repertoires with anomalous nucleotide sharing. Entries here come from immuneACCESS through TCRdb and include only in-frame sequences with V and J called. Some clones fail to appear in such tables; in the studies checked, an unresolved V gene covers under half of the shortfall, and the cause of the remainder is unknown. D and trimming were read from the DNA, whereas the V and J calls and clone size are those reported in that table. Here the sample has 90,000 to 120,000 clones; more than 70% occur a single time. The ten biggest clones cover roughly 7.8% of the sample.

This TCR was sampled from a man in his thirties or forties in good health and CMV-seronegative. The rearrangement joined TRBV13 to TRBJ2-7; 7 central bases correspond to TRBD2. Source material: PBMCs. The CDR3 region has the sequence CASSLSGGSEQYF. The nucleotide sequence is TGTGCCAGCAGCTTATCCGGCGGGAGCGAGCAGTACTTC.